This is a list of T cell receptor beta chains from one sample in a study of T cell repertoires in cytomegalovirus infection. TCRdb re-called the reads through MiXCR, storing one row per CDR3 protein. Of approximately 110,000 distinct CDR3 sequences in the sample, more than 25% are singletons; the top ten hold around 54%. The antigens these receptors bind are not known. This sample comprised CD8+ T cells from cultured PBMCs, obtained from culture after CMV antigen stimulation. These TCRs come from a human donor in good health (CMV status not recorded). Some clones in this sample may be carry-over from other donors' samples. CDR3s include the opening cysteine and the closing phenylalanine or tryptophan. The order of the fields is V gene, D gene, J gene, clone size, CDR3 DNA, CDR3 protein. A D gene is named only where the DNA matches it firmly. Not every row has a clone size; where given, it reads once, few, many or a size class.

>TRBV27|TRBD1|TRBJ1-3|NA
TGTGCCAGCAGTAAGATAGGGGGCCTTGGCTCTGGAAACACCATATATTTT
CASSKIGGLGSGNTIYF
>TRBV6-8|NA|TRBJ2-3|NA
TGTGCCAGCAGTTACTTCCCCCTAATGGGGGGGCACACAGATACGCAGTATTTT
CASSYFPLMGGHTDTQYF
>TRBV6-5|NA|TRBJ2-7|once
TGTGCCAGCAGTCCCGCCCAAACCTACGAGCAGTACTTC
CASSPAQTYEQYF
>TRBV19|TRBD1|TRBJ2-1|NA
TGTGCCAGTAGTCCCCACAGGGGGGCCTCCTACAATGAGCAGTTCTTC
CASSPHRGASYNEQFF
>TRBV7-2|TRBD1|TRBJ1-1|NA
TGTGCCAGCAGCAGATGGACAGGGGACAATGAAGCTTTCTTT
CASSRWTGDNEAFF
>TRBV20-1|TRBD2|TRBJ2-7|NA
TGCAGTGCTAGGGACGGGGGGTTCTACGAGCAGTACTTC
CSARDGGFYEQYF
>TRBV27|NA|TRBJ2-7|few
TGTGCCAGCAGTTTATATGGGTTGGGCTACGAGCAGTACTTC
CASSLYGLGYEQYF
>TRBV7-2|NA|TRBJ1-5|NA
TGTGCCAGCAGCTTAGAACAGGGCTATATCAATCAGCCCCAGCATTTT
CASSLEQGYINQPQHF
>TRBV7-2|NA|TRBJ2-7|many
TGTGCCAGCAGCTTAGGCCCCACCCGGGACGAGCAGTACTTC
CASSLGPTRDEQYF
>TRBV7-6|NA|TRBJ1-2|NA
TGTGCCAGCAGCAAAGCGGGTAGTAACTATGGCTACACCTTC
CASSKAGSNYGYTF
>TRBV7-9|NA|TRBJ2-5|NA
TGTGCCAGCAGCGAACAGGGATGGGAGACCCAGTACTTC
CASSEQGWETQYF